Listed here are 8 T cell receptor beta chains from one sample, sequenced in a study of T-cell memory formation after mild COVID-19. Using its own MiXCR run on the 5' RACE reads, TCRdb lists one record per CDR3 protein. The data show about 560,000 distinct CDR3 sequences, with approximately 21% seen just once and about 8.2% held by the top ten. Sequenced sample: PBMCs or a T cell subset sorted from them (not recorded which). These receptors all come from an adult woman who had mild COVID-19 (a few samples of this study predate the infection). Cell type and time point are not known.

Only a few counts were recorded for this clonotype. This chain connects TRBV12-3 or TRBV12-4 to TRBJ1-4, with D possibly being TRBD1 (6 bases). The V end was cut by 6 bases, the J end by 3 bases, with 20 bases between. This CDR3 is 17 amino acids long. The CDR3 coding sequence is TGTGCCAGCAGCACCTGGCCTGGACAGTCATCTAATGAAAAACTGTTTTTT. Translated: CASSTWPGQSSNEKLFF.

V usage is TRBV5-1 and J usage is TRBJ2-2; D is possibly TRBD1 (6 bases). Trimming pared 4 bases from V and 5 bases from J, leaving 9 bases between. There are 13 residues in the CDR3. CDR1 and CDR2 from the germline V gene are SGHRS and YFSETQ. CDR3 protein: CASSVQGTGELFF. In DNA, the CDR3 is TGCGCCAGCAGCGTGCAGGGGACCGGGGAGCTGTTTTTT.

The chain combines TRBV19 with TRBJ1-2; 10 nucleotides line up with TRBD1. The CDR3 totals 14 residues. The germline CDR1 and CDR2 sequences are LNHDA and SQIVND (reference sequence). Trimming took 6 bases from V and 4 from J; bases not matched to a gene: 5. The CDR3 loop is CASSRQGAIYGYTF. CDR3 nucleotides: TGTGCCAGTAGCCGACAGGGGGCAATCTATGGCTACACCTTC.

This clonotype was detected a few times. The V gene is TRBV15, the J gene TRBJ2-1; either TRBD1 or TRBD2 may supply D (5 bases each). This CDR3 is built from 14 residues. The V gene lost 0 bases and the J gene lost 6 bases, with 9 bases spanning the gap. Germline V gene lookup returns CDR1 LNHNV and CDR2 YYDKDF (reference sequence). The chain's CDR3 is CATSRDREFNEQFF. The CDR3 DNA reads TGTGCCACCAGCAGAGACAGGGAGTTCAATGAGCAGTTCTTC.

This clonotype was observed a few times. The chain carries TRBV6-2 or TRBV6-3 and TRBJ2-3; a weak D match, TRBD2 (6 bases). Germline V gene data show CDR1 as MNHEY and CDR2 as SVGEGT. V was cut by 6 bases and J by 2 bases, with 18 bases left in between. CDR3 length: 16 amino acids. The CDR3 DNA reads TGTGCCAGCAGGACCGGGACTCGGACTACCACAGATACGCAGTATTTT. The encoded protein is CASRTGTRTTTDTQYF.

This clonotype was counted between two and nine times. The V and J genes are TRBV19 and TRBJ2-3; D gene uncertain. V lost 3 bases, J lost 1 base, and 11 bases lay in between. The CDR3 has 15 amino acids. CDR1 is LNHDA, CDR2 SQIVND, per germline (reference sequence). The CDR3 protein is CASSISAWGTDTQYF. The CDR3 DNA reads as TGTGCCAGTAGTATTTCAGCGTGGGGCACAGATACGCAGTATTTT.

This clonotype was detected many times. This chain's CDR3 is CASSFWAGERETQYF. CDR3 DNA: TGTGCCAGCAGCTTTTGGGCGGGGGAGCGGGAGACCCAGTACTTC. The V and J genes are TRBV7-6 and TRBJ2-5; 7 bases match TRBD2. The CDR3 covers 15 residues. Germline V gives CDR1 SGHVS, CDR2 FNYEAQ. The V segment lost 3 bases and the J segment 5 bases; nucleotides outside the gene matches: 9.

This clonotype was detected only a few times. V usage is TRBV7-2 and J usage is TRBJ2-1, with TRBD1 identical over 8 bases. Germline CDR1 SGHTA, CDR2 FQGNSA. CDR3 length equals 15 residues. The junction had 3 bases not matched to a gene; V was cut back by 3 bases and J by 2 bases. This CDR3 is CASSLGGQAYNEQFF. Here the CDR3 DNA reads TGTGCCAGCAGCTTGGGGGGACAGGCCTACAATGAGCAGTTCTTC.